Below, 30 T cell receptor beta chains from the same sample are listed, as sequenced in a study of T cell responses to AZD1222 COVID-19 vaccine. Sequencing was performed with immunoSEQ multiplex PCR; in TCRdb, only in-frame clones are kept and a portion is missing. This sample has roughly 120,000 clones, with 85% to 90% found just once. This sample comprised peripheral blood, obtained 28 days after the second AZD1222 dose. The receptor source for this set is an adult who received the AZD1222 COVID-19 vaccine.

This sequence joins TRBV6-4 and TRBJ2-7, with D possibly TRBD2 on 6 matching bases. This CDR3 has 13 amino acids. CDR1 is MRHNA and CDR2 is SNTAGT in the germline V gene. V lost 0 bases, J lost 7 bases, and 10 bases lay in between. CDR3 residues: CASSDSAGREQYF. CDR3 bases: TGTGCCAGCAGTGACTCCGCAGGGAGGGAGCAGTACTTC.

The chain recombines TRBV11-3 with TRBJ2-7; D might be TRBD2 (6 bases). CDR3 size: 14 residues. V was pared by 0 bases and J by 3 bases, with 9 bases between. Germline V gives CDR1 SGHNT, CDR2 YENEEA. The CDR3 is CASSLEAAGYEQYF. The CDR3 DNA is TGTGCCAGCAGCTTAGAGGCAGCGGGCTACGAGCAGTACTTC.

This chain connects TRBV5-1 to TRBJ2-2, with D perhaps TRBD1 (5 bases). There are 15 residues in the CDR3. Germline CDR1 SGHRS, CDR2 YFSETQ. V was cut by 1 base and J by 7 bases, with 14 bases left in between. For the CDR3, the DNA is TGCGCCAGCAGCTTGCCCCAGGGATTTAGCGGGGAGCTGTTTTTT. This gives the protein CASSLPQGFSGELFF.

This chain connects TRBV7-8 to TRBJ2-5; D possibly uses TRBD1 or TRBD2 (5 bases each). This CDR3 has 13 amino acids. In germline, CDR1 is SGHVS, CDR2 FQNEAQ. Deletions cut 3 bases from V and 6 bases from J, with 11 bases between. CDR3: CASSLGPQKTQYF. DNA for the CDR3: TGTGCCAGCAGCTTGGGACCCCAGAAGACCCAGTACTTC.

CDR3 residues: CASSQLPGGGYEQYF. As DNA, the CDR3 is TGCGCCAGCAGCCAATTGCCAGGGGGAGGGTACGAGCAGTACTTC. V gene TRBV4-1 combines with J gene TRBJ2-7, with D perhaps given as TRBD1 or TRBD2 (7 bases each). There are 15 residues in the CDR3. The V end lost 2 bases, the J end lost 4 bases, and 15 bases lay between the germline ends. Germline V gene sequence: CDR1 MGHRA, CDR2 YSYEKL.

This chain connects TRBV5-1 to TRBJ2-7; no firm D call. Germline CDR1 is SGHRS and CDR2 is YFSETQ. V lost 1 base and J 1 base, leaving 3 bases between the germline ends. The CDR3 consists of 12 residues. The CDR3 protein is CASSLTSYEQYF. As DNA, the CDR3 is TGCGCCAGCAGCTTGACATCCTACGAGCAGTACTTC.

The rearrangement joins TRBV5-1 to TRBJ2-7, with TRBD1 matching over 11 bases. Germline values: CDR1 SGHRS, CDR2 YFSETQ. The CDR3 has 17 residues. V trimming: 4 bases; J trimming: 0 bases; junction bases outside the gene matches: 9. CDR3 nucleotides: TGCGCCAGCAGCCCGGGGACAGGGGGTATCCCCTCCTACGAGCAGTACTTC. Protein sequence: CASSPGTGGIPSYEQYF. Filled out from reference TRBV5-1 and TRBJ2-7, the complete variable domain reads KAGVTQTPRYLIKTRGQQVTLSCSPISGHRSVSWYQQTPGQGLQFLFEYFSETQRNKGNFPGRFSGRQFSNSRSEMNVSTLELGDSALYLCASSPGTGGIPSYEQYFGPGTRLTVT.

On this clone itself: Other DNA sequences in this sample translate to the same CDR3. The rearrangement joins TRBV2 to TRBJ1-2; 8 nucleotides agree with TRBD1. The CDR3 covers 14 residues. V lost 4 bases and J lost 2; bases outside the gene matches: 3. The V gene's germline CDR1 is SNHLY and CDR2 FYNNEI. The CDR3 bases are TGTGCCAGCAGTGGGCAGGGGGCCAACTATGGCTACACCTTC. Translation gives CASSGQGANYGYTF.

The genes are TRBV5-5 and TRBJ1-1; no firm D call. The CDR3 totals 15 residues. The germline V and J ends were trimmed by 1 base and 1 base, with 11 bases remaining between them. CDR1 is SGHKS, CDR2 YYEKEE, per germline (reference sequence). CDR3 sequence (DNA): TGTGCCAGCAGCTTGATCTATCGGGAGAACACTGAAGCTTTCTTT. Its protein product is CASSLIYRENTEAFF.

This clone showed up just a few times. V and J are TRBV7-9 and TRBJ1-1, with D possibly TRBD1 on 5 matching bases. CDR1 SEHNR and CDR2 FQNEAQ come from the germline V gene (reference sequence). The CDR3 loop spans 16 amino acids. Trimming removed 6 bases from V and 0 bases from J, with 17 bases in between. The CDR3 sequence: CASSSSTGLMNTEAFF. As DNA, the CDR3 is TGTGCCAGCAGTTCATCTACAGGACTCATGAACACTGAAGCTTTCTTT.

The gene calls are TRBV28 and TRBJ2-5; D may be TRBD2 (6 bases). Germline-derived CDR1 and CDR2 are MDHEN and SYDVKM. The CDR3 length is 15 residues. Trimming stripped 8 bases from V and 7 bases from J, with 23 bases between. In DNA form, the CDR3 reads TGTGCCAGCGAACCCCGGGACTCACTTCTTAGGACCCAGTACTTC. It specifies CASEPRDSLLRTQYF.

In this sample, this clone turned up once. The chain combines TRBV11-2 with TRBJ2-1; no clear D gene. The CDR3 runs to 15 residues. The V end was cut by 3 bases, the J end by 3 bases, with 12 bases between. Germline lookup yields CDR1 SGHAT and CDR2 FQNNGV. The DNA of the CDR3 is TGTGCCAGCAGCTTCCCCGGTCGACGCTACAATGAGCAGTTCTTC. Protein sequence: CASSFPGRRYNEQFF.

CDR3 DNA: TGCGCCAGCAGCTGGGGGACAGGGGGCGCAGAGGCTGAAGCTTTCTTT. Its translation: CASSWGTGGAEAEAFF. The chain recombines TRBV5-1 with TRBJ1-1; TRBD1 matches at 12 bases. Trimming at V came to 3 bases and at J to 6 bases, leaving 9 bases not matched to a gene. Per germline, CDR1 SGHRS and CDR2 YFSETQ. The CDR3 consists of 16 residues.

The chain is built from TRBV6-4 and TRBJ1-2, with 7 bases that match TRBD1. This CDR3 is built from 15 residues. CDR1 and CDR2 (germline): MRHNA, SNTAGT. The V segment lost 6 bases and the J segment 1 base; nucleotides outside the gene matches: 8. The CDR3 nucleotides read TGTGCCAGCAGGACGACAGGGCCGAATAACTATGGCTACACCTTC. Protein product: CASRTTGPNNYGYTF.

The V and J genes are TRBV6-5 and TRBJ1-1; D call uncertain. In germline, CDR1 is MNHEY, CDR2 SVGAGI. CDR3 length: 12 amino acids. Trimming took off 5 bases at V and 5 bases at J, with 9 bases between the two ends. CDR3 loop: CASSNRVTEAFF. The CDR3 nucleotides read TGTGCCAGCAGTAACAGAGTGACTGAAGCTTTCTTT.

The chain combines TRBV7-8 with TRBJ1-2; no firm D call. Per germline, CDR1 SGHVS and CDR2 FQNEAQ. There are 14 residues in the CDR3. V was shortened by 1 base and J by 8 bases, with 14 bases between the two germline ends. The CDR3 sequence is CASSLGGWVGGYTF. The CDR3, as DNA: TGTGCCAGCAGCTTAGGAGGGTGGGTGGGAGGCTACACCTTC.

This clone came up a few times. CDR3 loop: CASSGGQGSANYGYTF. Written as DNA, the CDR3 is TGTGCCAGCAGTGGGGGACAGGGAAGCGCTAACTATGGCTACACCTTC. The rearrangement uses TRBV6-1 and TRBJ1-2; 9 bases are a match to TRBD1. The junction had 6 bases not matched to a gene; V was cut back by 4 bases and J by 0 bases. This CDR3 region has 16 residues. Germline CDR1 and CDR2: MNHNS and SASEGT.

V and J are TRBV5-8 and TRBJ2-7, with a possible D match to TRBD2 (5 bases). The CDR3 spans 10 residues. Germline V gives CDR1 SGHTS, CDR2 YDEGEE. CDR3 in amino acids: CASSFKRDRV. The CDR3 bases are TGTGCCAGCAGCTTCAAGAGGGATCGGGTC.

The chain combines TRBV18 with TRBJ2-3; 8 nucleotides match TRBD1. CDR1 is KGHSH and CDR2 is LQKENI in the germline V gene. Trimming removed 4 bases from V and 4 bases from J; junction bases left unmatched: 13. The CDR3 sequence is 17 residues long. The CDR3 reads CASSLTGVRSGADTQYF. CDR3 DNA: TGTGCCAGCTCACTGACAGGGGTCCGGAGTGGGGCAGATACGCAGTATTTT.

V is TRBV6-4 and J is TRBJ2-1; 10 bases line up with TRBD2. The CDR3 spans 14 residues. The junction had 5 bases not matched to a gene; V was cut back by 4 bases and J by 8 bases. CDR1 MRHNA and CDR2 SNTAGT come from the germline V gene. In nucleotides, the CDR3 is TGTGCCAGCAGTGTTGAGCGGGGGGGCCATGAGCAGTTCTTC. Translation gives CASSVERGGHEQFF.

The V and J genes are TRBV30 and TRBJ2-7; 9 bases are a match to TRBD1. This CDR3 has 14 amino acids. CDR1 GTSNPN and CDR2 SVGIG come from the germline V gene (reference sequence). Unmatched junction bases numbered 7, after V lost 4 bases and J lost 3 bases. The CDR3 nucleotides read TGTGCCTGGACCGTCGGGACAGGGTTCTACGAGCAGTACTTC. It is translated as CAWTVGTGFYEQYF.

There are a few counts of this clone. J is TRBJ2-5 and V is TRBV11-3; either TRBD1 or TRBD2 may fit D (5 bases each). This CDR3 is 14 amino acids long. V shed 2 bases and J shed 5 bases, with 12 bases lying between them. Germline CDR1 is SGHNT and CDR2 is YENEEA. CDR3 sequence: CASSLRAEGETQYF. As DNA, the CDR3 is TGTGCCAGCAGCTTAAGAGCAGAGGGGGAGACCCAGTACTTC.

The chain has TRBV15 and TRBJ1-1, with D hard to call. The CDR3 loop spans 15 amino acids. Looked up from germline, CDR1 is LNHNV and CDR2 is YYDKDF (reference sequence). The ends were cut back, 6 bases at V and 0 bases at J, with 14 bases in the middle. CDR3 protein: CATSWTDLMNTEAFF. CDR3 coding DNA: TGTGCCACCAGTTGGACCGATTTGATGAACACTGAAGCTTTCTTT.

The rearrangement joins TRBV10-3 to TRBJ2-3, with 9 bases matching TRBD1. CDR1 and CDR2 from the germline V gene are ENHRY and SYGVKD. V was pared by 7 bases and J by 4 bases, with 3 bases of the junction left unmatched. The CDR3 is 13 residues long. The CDR3 is CAINGQGPDTQYF. Here the CDR3 DNA reads TGTGCCATCAACGGACAGGGGCCAGATACGCAGTATTTT.

The rearrangement uses TRBV9 and TRBJ1-1, with 7 positions matching TRBD1. The V gene's germline CDR1 is SGDLS and CDR2 YYNGEE. Germline trimming cut 3 bases from V and 1 base from J; bases unmatched to any gene: 6. The CDR3 runs to 15 residues. The CDR3 loop is CASSELGQKNTEAFF. CDR3 nucleotides: TGTGCCAGCAGCGAACTGGGACAGAAGAACACTGAAGCTTTCTTT.

The CDR3 is CASSGLKGAPNEKLFF. The DNA for the CDR3 is TGTGCCAGCAGCGGACTTAAGGGGGCCCCTAATGAAAAACTGTTTTTT. The V and J genes are TRBV7-2 and TRBJ1-4; TRBD1 agrees at 7 bases. Unmatched junction bases numbered 9, after V lost 5 bases and J lost 3 bases. Germline-derived CDR1 and CDR2 are SGHTA and FQGNSA. The CDR3 runs 16 residues.

The chain recombines TRBV5-4 with TRBJ1-6; D not resolved. Germline V gives CDR1 SGHNT, CDR2 YYREEE (reference sequence). The CDR3 runs to 16 residues. Trimming left V 4 bases short and J 0 bases short, with 11 bases between. The CDR3 loop reads CASSLDGSSYNSPLHF. Written as DNA, the CDR3 is TGTGCCAGCAGCCTAGACGGGAGCTCCTATAATTCACCCCTCCACTTT.

This chain joins TRBV18 and TRBJ1-2; TRBD1 aligns across 10 bases. The CDR3 runs 16 residues. V was pared by 8 bases and J by 4 bases, with 13 bases of the junction left unmatched. CDR1 is KGHSH, CDR2 LQKENI, per germline. The CDR3 bases are TGTGCCAGCCCCGCTTCGTCGGGGACAGGGGTCTATGGCTACACCTTC. Protein product: CASPASSGTGVYGYTF.

This chain connects TRBV4-2 to TRBJ2-7; D is tentatively TRBD1 or TRBD2 (5 bases each). The V gene's germline CDR1 is LGHNA and CDR2 YNFKEQ. Deletions cut 0 bases from V and 3 bases from J, with 12 bases between. The CDR3 spans 15 residues. The CDR3 region has the DNA TGTGCCAGCAGCCAAGATTGGGGACGGAACTACGAGCAGTACTTC. Protein product: CASSQDWGRNYEQYF.

V and J are TRBV7-2 and TRBJ1-5; 9 bases fit TRBD1. Trimming at V came to 3 bases and at J to 1 base, leaving 4 bases not matched to a gene. The CDR3 has 16 amino acids. The germline gives CDR1 SGHTA, CDR2 FQGNSA. As DNA, the CDR3 is TGTGCCAGCAGCTTTTACAGGGGGCAAAGCAATCAGCCCCAGCATTTT. Translation: CASSFYRGQSNQPQHF. Variable domain in full (rest from reference TRBV7-2 and TRBJ1-5): GAGVSQSPSNKVTEKGKDVELRCDPISGHTALYWYRQSLGQGLEFLIYFQGNSAPDKSGLPSDRFSAERTGGSVSTLTIQRTQQEDSAVYLCASSFYRGQSNQPQHFGDGTRLSIL.